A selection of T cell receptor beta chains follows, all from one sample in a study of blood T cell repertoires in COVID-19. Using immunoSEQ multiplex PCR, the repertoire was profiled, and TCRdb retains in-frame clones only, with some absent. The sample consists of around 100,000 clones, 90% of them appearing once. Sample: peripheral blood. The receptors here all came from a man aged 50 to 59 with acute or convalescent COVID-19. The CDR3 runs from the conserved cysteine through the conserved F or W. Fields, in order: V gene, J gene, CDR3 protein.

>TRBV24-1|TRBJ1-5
CATSDGTNSNQPQHF
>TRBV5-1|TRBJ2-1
CASSFGGLAFDEQFF
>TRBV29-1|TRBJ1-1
CSVEGAGVAFF
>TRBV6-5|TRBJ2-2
CASRPDGLHGELFF
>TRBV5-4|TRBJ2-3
CASSTGTSGSTDTQYF
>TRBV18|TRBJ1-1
CASSPPGPGAFF
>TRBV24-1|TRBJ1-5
CATSEGVGDQPQHF
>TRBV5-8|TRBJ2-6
CASSSTSRSLLRANVLTF
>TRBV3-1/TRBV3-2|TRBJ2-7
CASSHAGGEYEQYF
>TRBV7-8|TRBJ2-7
CASSQLSQGAYEQYF
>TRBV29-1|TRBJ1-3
CSVAQGATGNTIYF
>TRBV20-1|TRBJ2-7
CRGQAGSEQYF
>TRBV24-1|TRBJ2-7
CATSDYGQPYEQYF
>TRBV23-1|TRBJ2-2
CASYPREDTGELFF
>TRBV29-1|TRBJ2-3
CSVEDQGRGWTDTQYF
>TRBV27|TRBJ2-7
CASSHGLAGFYEQYF
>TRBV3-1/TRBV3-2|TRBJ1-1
CASSQVYGQGVTEAFF
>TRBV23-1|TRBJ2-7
CASRPGLAGGKFYEQYF
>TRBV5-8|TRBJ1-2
CASSLGQGRYGYTF
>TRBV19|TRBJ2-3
CASSMGLASDTQYF
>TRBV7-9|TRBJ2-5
CASRRGRGSNQETQYF
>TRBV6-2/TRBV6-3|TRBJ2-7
CASSPHVVSGVEQYF
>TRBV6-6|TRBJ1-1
CASSQPRTGTGNTEAFF
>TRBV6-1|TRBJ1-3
CASSDRVSGNTIYF
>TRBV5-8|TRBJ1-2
CASSLGGPGYGYTF
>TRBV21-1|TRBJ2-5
CASSKGGVGQGKEETQYF
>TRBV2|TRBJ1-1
CASSGQANTEAFF
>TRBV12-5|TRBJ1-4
CASGLLGGGEKLFF
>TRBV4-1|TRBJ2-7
CASSPPGGAGGVYTAYEQYF
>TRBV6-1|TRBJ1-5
CASSEQGGPNQPQHF
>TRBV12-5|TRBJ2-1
CASGLSLAGKSSYNEQFF
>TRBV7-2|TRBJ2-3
CASRRDYSTDTQYF
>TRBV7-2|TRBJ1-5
CASSLGQGNQPQHF
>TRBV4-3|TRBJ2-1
CASSPAPGLLNNEQFF
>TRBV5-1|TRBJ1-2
CASSTGSLPLRSYGYTF
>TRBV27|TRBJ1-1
CASGMREVVAFF
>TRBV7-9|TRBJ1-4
CASSLRGQGSANEKLFF
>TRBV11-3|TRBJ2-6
CASSPRTGGLSSGANVLTF
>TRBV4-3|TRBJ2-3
CASSQSPRGTDTQYF
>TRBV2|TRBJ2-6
CASTIQGLSGANVLTF
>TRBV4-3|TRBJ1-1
CASSQDLGQGGQHTEAFF
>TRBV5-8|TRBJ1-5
CASSDLGHRNQPQHF
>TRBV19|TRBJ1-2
CASSIDTGQGMDGYTF
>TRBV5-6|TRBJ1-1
CASSLGQLEAFF
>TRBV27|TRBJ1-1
CASSPTGRGTEAFF
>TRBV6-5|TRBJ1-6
CATGGGVDSPLHF